This record covers a single T cell receptor beta chain. Libraries were prepared by immunoSEQ multiplex PCR; TCRdb keeps only in-frame clonotypes and omits some of them. The sample lists over a million clones; around 78% were seen once. The CDR3 is 18 amino acids. In germline, CDR1 is SEHNR, CDR2 FQNEAQ (reference sequence). With V trimmed by 5 bases and J by 0 bases, 10 bases remained unmatched. These data originate in a study of shared clonotypes between healthy human individuals. The specimen sequenced was memory CD4+ T cells from PBMCs. Subset noted: CD45RA-negative fraction. The V and J genes are TRBV7-9 and TRBJ2-1, with 10 bases identical to TRBD2. The sequence came from a man between 18 and 35 years old in good health. Some clones in this sample may be carry-over from other donors' samples. In DNA form, the CDR3 reads TGTGCCAGCAGCCCCGGGACTAGCGCCACTGGCTCCTACAATGAGCAGTTCTTC. It yields the protein CASSPGTSATGSYNEQFF.